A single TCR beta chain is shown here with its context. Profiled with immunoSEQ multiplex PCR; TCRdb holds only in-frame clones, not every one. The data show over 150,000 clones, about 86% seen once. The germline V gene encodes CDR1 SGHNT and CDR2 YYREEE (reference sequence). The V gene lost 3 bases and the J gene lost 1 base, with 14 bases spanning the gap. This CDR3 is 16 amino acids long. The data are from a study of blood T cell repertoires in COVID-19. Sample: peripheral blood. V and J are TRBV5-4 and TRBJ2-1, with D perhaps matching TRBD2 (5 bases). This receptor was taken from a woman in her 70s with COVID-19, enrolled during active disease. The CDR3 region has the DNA TGTGCCAGCAGCTCCCGTGGGCGGGCATCCTACAATGAGCAGTTCTTC. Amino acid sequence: CASSSRGRASYNEQFF.